The clone carrying this TCR beta chain was observed many times. Germline values: CDR1 LGHNA, CDR2 YSLEER. The CDR3 has 17 residues. V lost 0 bases, J lost 2 bases, and 14 bases lay in between. In TCRdb, the 5' RACE reads were re-called with MiXCR into one record per CDR3 protein. The sample consists of around 67,000 distinct CDR3 sequences, approximately 16% of them appearing once. The data were taken from a study of HIV-infected patients and healthy controls. Sequencing was performed on CD4+ T cells from blood. The sequence was obtained from a human donor in good health. This chain connects TRBV4-3 to TRBJ1-5, with a weak D call TRBD1 (6 bases). CDR3 residues: CASSQDLFRTGNQPQHF. The CDR3 DNA reads TGCGCCAGCAGCCAAGACCTTTTTAGGACAGGCAATCAGCCCCAGCATTTT.